Listed here is a single T cell receptor beta chain. This clone was detected a few times. Its antigen is still unknown. The sample holds no much larger clone one base away, and base qualities are not on file. The immunoSEQ Assay, a bias-controlled multiplex PCR, was used to amplify TCRbeta CDR3 regions from genomic DNA. Per the source publication's procedure: Nucleated cell counts per sample were estimated from amplification of reference gene primers within the assay. To quantify the absolute abundance of each unique TCRbeta CDR3 rearrangement, sequence reads were collapsed and filtered. For each sample, productive Simpson clonality was calculated as the square root of Simpson's diversity index over productive rearrangements. TCRdb limited this immuneACCESS table to in-frame rearrangements with V and J called. A share of clones is missing; checked studies link under half to unresolved V genes, and the rest is unexplained. V, J and clone size are taken as reported in that table, and D and trimming were inferred from the DNA itself. The sample table lists roughly 250,000 clones, around 90% of them with a count of one. Over 1.5% of the sample lies in the top ten.

This sample was taken from a study of blood T cell repertoires in COVID-19 (dated by TCRdb to about 2020). Background on the whole study: Collaborator samples came from the United States, Italy and Spain and covered acute and convalescent phases of COVID-19. The material from the prospective study consisted of cDNA or gDNA derived from T cells, B-cell-depleted T cells, or PBMCs. Subjects who had been exposed to COVID-19, were actively infected with it, or had recovered from it provided the deeply sampled blood TCRbeta repertoires that made up the dataset. The repertoires were released in a freely available public database intended as a resource for research on the immune response to SARS-CoV-2. Samples were obtained from the ongoing ImmuneRACE study (first 160 participants) and from over 1,000 subjects provided by 6 global collaborators. Nearly every sample came with metadata listing a de-identified subject ID, COVID-19 status, age in years and sex. Where available, HLA class I and class II types were obtained from metadata supplied by the sample provider rather than from assay-based typing.

General study outcomes and caveats: The amount of clinical and demographic metadata varied by source and participant and was provided uncurated.

The CDR3 goes from the cysteine to the phenylalanine over 18 residues. The sequence is cut down to CDR3 DNA, 54 bases in frame from base 1. V ends up 4 bases short and J 7 bases short, with an unmatched junction base count of 17. CDR1 SGHDT and CDR2 YYEEEE are derived from the germline V gene. Enrolling through a virtual design, the prospective study's participants ranged in age from about 18 to 89 years and lived across about two dozen United States geographic areas. In the prospective study, cohorts were assigned on the basis of participant-reported clinical history obtained from a screening survey and a study questionnaire. ImmuneRACE Cohort 3 recovered participants were defined by two consecutive negative NP/OP PCR tests, healthcare professional clearance, or symptom resolution. In the prospective study, whole blood, serum and a nasopharyngeal or oropharyngeal swab were collected from each participant by mobile phlebotomists. Participants in the prospective study had the option to provide additional blood draws and questionnaires over an approximately two-month period. Before DNA extraction, prospective study blood samples were shipped either frozen or at room temperature.

The receptor was derived from a woman younger than 35 who had recovered from COVID-19. This sequence uses TRBV5-6 and TRBJ1-2; 12 central nucleotides agree with TRBD1. The sample was PBMCs or T cells enriched from blood (not recorded which). The CDR3 reads CASSPNLGTGGFFGGYTF. The nucleotide sequence reads as follows: TGTGCCAGCAGCCCAAACCTGGGGACAGGGGGCTTCTTTGGTGGCTACACCTTC.